The clone carrying this T cell receptor beta chain turned up a few times. Its antigen is unknown. Findings and caveats of the study: Tumor Tregs overlapped most with tumor, then blood, naive CD4+ cells.

The V segment lost 5 bases and the J segment 7 bases; nucleotides outside the gene matches: 9. The CDR3 totals 14 residues. The germline CDR1 and CDR2 sequences are SEHNR and FQNEAQ (reference sequence). Treg sorting used a CD4+CD25+CD127-/low gate. After constant-region reverse-primer amplification, full-length variable regions underwent semi-nested PCR with Nested Universal Primer A. Each CDR3 protein gets one entry after TCRdb re-called the 5' RACE reads with MiXCR. The sample lists about 59,000 distinct CDR3 sequences, 20% occurring once. Sequenced input: tumor-infiltrating Tregs sorted from the breast tumor. The TCR originated in a female donor with breast cancer. The chain employs TRBV7-9 and TRBJ2-7, with TRBD2 matching 9 bases. The CDR3 region is CASSVRSGGREQYF. CDR3 DNA sequence: TGTGCCAGCAGCGTCCGCAGCGGGGGGCGAGAGCAGTACTTC. Full variable domain (remainder filled in from reference TRBV7-9 and TRBJ2-7): DTGVSQNPRHKITKRGQNVTFRCDPISEHNRLYWYRQTLGQGPEFLTYFQNEAQLEKSRLLSDRFSAERPKGSFSTLEIQRTEQGDSAMYLCASSVRSGGREQYFGPGTRLTVT.